The 2 T cell receptor beta chains given below trace back to one sample, sequenced in a study of CD8+ T cells in alopecia areata. Reverse transcription of extracted RNA yielded cDNA, which provided the sequencing template. This table comes from immunoSEQ multiplex PCR, and its TCRdb copy is limited to in-frame clones, with some not included. The repertoire holds around 120,000 clones, roughly two fifths seen once, with roughly 3.3% in the top ten. The sample was CD4+ T cells sorted from blood. All receptors derive from a human donor with alopecia areata.

The genes are TRBV5-1 and TRBJ2-1, with TRBD2 as a possible D gene (6 bases). The CDR3 sequence is 12 residues long. V lost 5 bases and J lost 5, with 8 bases in between. CDR1 and CDR2 (germline): SGHRS, YFSETQ. CDR3 region: CASRDYNNEQFF. As DNA, the CDR3 is TGCGCCAGCAGGGACTACAACAATGAGCAGTTCTTC.

In its sample, this clone was seen a few times. This chain connects TRBV7-8 to TRBJ2-5; TRBD2 might be the D (6 bases). The CDR3 consists of 12 residues. CDR1 SGHVS and CDR2 FQNEAQ come from the germline V gene. Deletions cut 5 bases from V and 5 bases from J, with 9 bases between. CDR3 region: CASSGGSETQYF. The CDR3 DNA reads as TGTGCCAGCAGCGGGGGGTCCGAGACCCAGTACTTC.